These 25 T cell receptor beta chains share one sample of origin, sequenced in a study of blood T cells in healthy people across ages. Combining a sample-barcoded 5' primer with a J-beta primer mix, a second PCR ran for roughly 7 to 12 cycles. TCRdb reprocessed the 5' RACE reads with MiXCR, giving one entry per CDR3 protein. Here the sample spans about 1.1 million distinct CDR3 sequences, approximately 38% being singletons. What was sequenced was blood. The source is a young man in good health.

This chain connects TRBV12-3 or TRBV12-4 to TRBJ2-5, with a possible D match to TRBD2 (5 bases). With 5 bases removed from V and 2 bases from J, the gap between germline ends came to 9 bases. The CDR3 has 13 amino acids. CDR3 loop: CASSAGGQETQYF. The DNA of the CDR3 is TGTGCCAGCAGTGCGGGCGGGCAAGAGACCCAGTACTTC.

Only a few counts were recorded for this clonotype. The CDR3 loop reads CSASDRTTGELFF. CDR3 DNA: TGCAGTGCTAGCGATAGGACTACCGGGGAGCTGTTTTTT. The chain employs TRBV20-1 and TRBJ2-2, with D possibly TRBD2 on 5 matching bases. Per germline, CDR1 DFQATT and CDR2 SNEGSKA (reference sequence). CDR3 length: 13 residues. V lost 3 bases, J lost 5 bases, and 10 bases lay in between.

The rearrangement joins TRBV20-1 to TRBJ2-4; D remains unclear. The assigned J gene may be wrong: the sequence end matches TRBJ2-7 better. The CDR3 totals 13 residues. The germline CDR1 and CDR2 sequences are DFQATT and SNEGSKA (reference sequence). CDR3 sequence reads: CSASGYYSYEQYF. CDR3 coding DNA: TGCAGTGCTAGTGGGTATTACTCCTACGAGCAGTACTTC.

This clonotype appeared a few times. V gene TRBV27 combines with J gene TRBJ1-1; 7 bases are shared with TRBD1. CDR3 length: 14 amino acids. Trimming removed 2 bases from V and 4 bases from J; junction bases left unmatched: 4. The V gene's germline CDR1 is MNHEY and CDR2 SMNVEV (reference sequence). CDR3 residues: CASSLKAGGTEAFF. The DNA for the CDR3 is TGTGCCAGCAGTTTAAAGGCAGGGGGCACTGAAGCTTTCTTT.

This clonotype was picked up a small number of times. Mismatch with germline at one junction end may stem from a read error. The chain is built from TRBV20-1 and TRBJ2-3, with a weak D call TRBD1 (6 bases). The CDR3 length is 13 residues. Germline loops: CDR1 DFQATT, CDR2 SNEGSKA (reference sequence). The CDR3 region has the DNA TGCAGTGCCCCCGGACAGAGGACAGATCCGCAGTATTTT. Amino acids: CSAPGQRTDPQYF.

This chain joins TRBV2 and TRBJ1-1; D not resolved. Between the trimmed V and J ends, which lost 4 bases and 2 bases, there was a span of 11 bases. CDR1 is SNHLY and CDR2 is FYNNEI in the germline V gene. CDR3 size: 14 residues. CDR3 sequence: CASSASQANTEAFF. DNA of the CDR3: TGTGCCAGCAGTGCGAGTCAAGCAAACACTGAAGCTTTCTTT.

This chain links TRBV29-1 with TRBJ2-2; no firm D call. V lost 6 bases and J 1 base, leaving 3 bases between the germline ends. The CDR3 has 11 residues. CDR1 SQVTM and CDR2 ANQGSEA come from the germline V gene. The CDR3: CSVLNTGELFF. For the CDR3, the DNA is TGCAGCGTACTGAACACCGGGGAGCTGTTTTTT.

This chain links TRBV12-3 or TRBV12-4 with TRBJ2-3; D is unresolved. V was shortened by 6 bases and J by 5 bases, with 9 bases between the two germline ends. CDR3 size: 12 residues. The CDR3 reads CASSVSGDTQYF. CDR3 in DNA: TGTGCCAGCAGCGTCTCGGGAGATACGCAGTATTTT.

The chain uses TRBV20-1 and TRBJ2-3; no clear D gene. The V end was cut by 5 bases, the J end by 3 bases, with 18 bases between. The germline V gene has CDR1 DFQATT and CDR2 SNEGSKA (reference sequence). This CDR3 contains 15 residues. In DNA form, the CDR3 reads TGCAGTGCTGACTGGTCAGGATTAAGGACAGATACGCAGTATTTT. Its translation is CSADWSGLRTDTQYF.

This rearrangement joins TRBV4-1 to TRBJ1-2; the match to TRBD1 covers 7 bases. Germline V gene data show CDR1 as MGHRA and CDR2 as YSYEKL. With V trimmed by 0 bases and J by 3 bases, 7 bases remained unmatched. The CDR3 has 16 amino acids. Here the CDR3 reads CASSQEGTGDYYGYTF. In nucleotides, the CDR3 is TGCGCCAGCAGCCAAGAAGGCACAGGGGATTACTATGGCTACACCTTC.

This clonotype was observed a few times. The rearrangement joins TRBV7-9 to TRBJ1-5; possibly TRBD1 for D (6 bases). Germline V CDR1 and CDR2: SEHNR, FQNEAQ (reference sequence). V was pared by 5 bases and J by 4 bases, with 18 bases between. The CDR3 runs to 16 residues. The CDR3 sequence: CASSTTGLGANQPQHF. As DNA, the CDR3 is TGTGCCAGCAGCACGACAGGCCTCGGTGCGAATCAGCCCCAGCATTTT.

The rearrangement uses TRBV20-1 and TRBJ2-1, with 16 positions matching TRBD2. V lost 1 base to trimming and J lost 0 bases; unmatched junction nucleotides: 9. Germline V gene data show CDR1 as DFQATT and CDR2 as SNEGSKA (reference sequence). The CDR3 loop spans 20 amino acids. CDR3 in amino acids: CSARGYGTSGGAPSYNEQFF. The CDR3 region has the DNA TGCAGTGCTAGAGGTTACGGGACTAGCGGGGGGGCTCCCTCCTACAATGAGCAGTTCTTC.

This clonotype was counted a few times. V gene TRBV12-3 or TRBV12-4 combines with J gene TRBJ2-1; TRBD2 agrees at 9 bases. The CDR3 covers 16 residues. V gave up 6 bases and J gave up 3 bases; unmatched junction bases: 9. The CDR3 here is CASSAGGGGYYNEQFF. For the CDR3, the DNA is TGTGCCAGCAGCGCGGGCGGGGGGGGATACTACAATGAGCAGTTCTTC.

This clonotype was counted a few times. The chain has TRBV11-2 and TRBJ2-7, with D perhaps TRBD2 (5 bases). Germline V gene lookup returns CDR1 SGHAT and CDR2 FQNNGV. Trimming pared 7 bases from V and 6 bases from J, leaving 16 bases between. The CDR3 sequence is 13 residues long. The CDR3 sequence: CASTRGVLGEQYF. CDR3 DNA sequence: TGTGCCAGCACCCGTGGGGTACTAGGCGAGCAGTACTTC. Filled out from reference TRBV11-2 and TRBJ2-7, the complete variable domain reads EAGVAQSPRYKIIEKRQSVAFWCNPISGHATLYWYQQILGQGPKLLIQFQNNGVVDDSQLPKDRFSAERLKGVDSTLKIQPAKLEDSAVYLCASTRGVLGEQYFGPGTRLTVT.

The CDR3 here is CSVEVIGGGAYRETQYF. For the CDR3, the DNA is TGCAGCGTTGAAGTAATCGGTGGGGGAGCGTACCGAGAGACCCAGTACTTC. The chain employs TRBV29-1 and TRBJ2-5, with D perhaps TRBD1 or TRBD2 (5 bases each). This CDR3 has 17 amino acids. V was trimmed by 1 base and J by 4 bases, leaving 22 bases between them. The germline V gene encodes CDR1 SQVTM and CDR2 ANQGSEA.

In this sample, this clonotype turned up a few times. The rearrangement joins TRBV4-2 to TRBJ1-2; 7 bases are a match to TRBD1. CDR3 length: 15 residues. Germline V gene lookup returns CDR1 LGHNA and CDR2 YNFKEQ. The junction had 9 bases not matched to a gene; V was cut back by 0 bases and J by 8 bases. The CDR3 DNA reads as TGTGCCAGCAGCCAAGATTTGGCAGGGGGTTACGGCTACACCTTC. Protein sequence: CASSQDLAGGYGYTF.

Only a few counts were recorded for this clonotype. The V gene is TRBV20-1, the J gene TRBJ1-2; 8 nucleotides align to TRBD1. V trimming: 3 bases; J trimming: 8 bases; junction bases outside the gene matches: 5. Germline CDR1 is DFQATT and CDR2 is SNEGSKA (reference sequence). CDR3 length: 12 amino acids. The CDR3 DNA is TGCAGTGCTAGCCAGGGGGCTTGGGGCTACACCTTC. It is translated as CSASQGAWGYTF.

The rearrangement joins TRBV7-9 to TRBJ2-3, with 7 bases identical to TRBD1. The length of the CDR3 is 15 residues. From germline, CDR1 is SEHNR and CDR2 FQNEAQ (reference sequence). V lost 3 bases and J lost 6; bases outside the gene matches: 9. This CDR3 is CASSLRQGPSDTQYF. The CDR3 coding sequence is TGTGCCAGCAGCTTGAGACAGGGTCCCTCCGATACGCAGTATTTT.

CDR3 DNA sequence: TGTGCCAGCAGTCGGGCTCCAACAAGGAACAATGAGCAGTTCTTC. Encoded protein: CASSRAPTRNNEQFF. The chain employs TRBV27 and TRBJ2-1; D gene unclear. With 5 bases removed from V and 5 bases from J, the gap between germline ends came to 16 bases. The CDR3 extends over 15 amino acids. CDR1 and CDR2 (germline): MNHEY, SMNVEV (reference sequence).

This clonotype was seen many times. The rearrangement joins TRBV27 to TRBJ1-5; perhaps TRBD1 as D (5 bases). Germline V lookup: CDR1 MNHEY, CDR2 SMNVEV (reference sequence). CDR3 length equals 15 residues. The V end was cut by 0 bases, the J end by 1 base, with 7 bases between. The CDR3 nucleotides read TGTGCCAGCAGTTTATCTGGGGACAGCAATCAGCCCCAGCATTTT. This gives the protein CASSLSGDSNQPQHF.

V gene TRBV25-1 combines with J gene TRBJ1-1; D remains unclear. The ends were cut back, 5 bases at V and 6 bases at J, with 16 bases in the middle. The CDR3 covers 14 residues. CDR1 and CDR2 from the germline V gene are MGHDK and SYGVNS. DNA for the CDR3: TGTGCCAGCAGTAAAGAGACCCACCCCCCTGAAGCTTTCTTT. It encodes CASSKETHPPEAFF. The full variable domain, with the rest looked up from reference TRBV25-1 and TRBJ1-1, is EADIYQTPRYLVIGTGKKITLECSQTMGHDKMYWYQQDPGMELHLIHYSYGVNSTEKGDLSSESTVSRIRTEHFPLTLESARPSHTSQYLCASSKETHPPEAFFGQGTRLTVV.

CDR3 nucleotides: TGCGCCAGCAGCCAGGCCTCAGATACGCAGTATTTT. Amino acids: CASSQASDTQYF. This chain links TRBV4-1 with TRBJ2-3; D ambiguous. Germline V gene data show CDR1 as MGHRA and CDR2 as YSYEKL. V lost 3 bases, J lost 4 bases, and 5 bases lay in between. The CDR3 has 12 residues.

This clonotype was observed a few times. The chain couples TRBV9 to TRBJ2-1; tentatively, D is TRBD1 (6 bases). The CDR3 spans 16 residues. Looked up from germline, CDR1 is SGDLS and CDR2 is YYNGEE. V shed 3 bases and J shed 6 bases, with 19 bases lying between them. The CDR3 nucleotides read TGTGCCAGCAGCGGCGTCACAGGGACACCGGGCAATGAGCAGTTCTTC. It specifies CASSGVTGTPGNEQFF.

The chain joins TRBV4-3 to TRBJ1-3, with D unresolved. The CDR3 runs to 15 residues. Germline CDR1 and CDR2: LGHNA and YSLEER. Trimming removed 2 bases from V and 0 bases from J, with 8 bases in between. Written as DNA, the CDR3 is TGCGCCAGCAGCCAAACAGCAAACTCTGGAAACACCATATATTTT. It encodes CASSQTANSGNTIYF.

A few counts support this clonotype. The chain links TRBV7-9 to TRBJ2-3, with 8 bases fitting TRBD1. V dropped 3 bases and J dropped 2; count of bases not matched to a gene: 19. CDR3 length equals 20 residues. In germline, CDR1 is SEHNR, CDR2 FQNEAQ (reference sequence). The CDR3 spells CASSFPRPSADRDNTDTQYF. DNA of the CDR3: TGTGCCAGCAGCTTTCCTAGACCCTCCGCGGACAGGGATAACACAGATACGCAGTATTTT.